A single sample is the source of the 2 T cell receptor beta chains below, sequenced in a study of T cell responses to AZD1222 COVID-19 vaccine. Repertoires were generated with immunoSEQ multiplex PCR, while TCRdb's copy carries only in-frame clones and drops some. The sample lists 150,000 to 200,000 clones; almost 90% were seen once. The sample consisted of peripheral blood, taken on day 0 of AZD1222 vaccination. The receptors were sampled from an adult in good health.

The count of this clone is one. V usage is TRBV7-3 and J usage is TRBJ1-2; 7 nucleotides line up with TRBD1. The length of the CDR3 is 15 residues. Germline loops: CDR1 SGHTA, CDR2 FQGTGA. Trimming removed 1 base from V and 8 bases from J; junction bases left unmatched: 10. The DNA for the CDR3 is TGTGCCAGCAGCTTAAACGGGGCACGGACAGGAGGCTACACCTTC. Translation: CASSLNGARTGGYTF.

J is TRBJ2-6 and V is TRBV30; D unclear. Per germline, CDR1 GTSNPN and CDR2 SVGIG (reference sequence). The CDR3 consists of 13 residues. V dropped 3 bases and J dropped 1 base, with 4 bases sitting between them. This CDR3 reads CAWRGSGANVLTF. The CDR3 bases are TGTGCCTGGAGAGGGTCTGGGGCCAACGTCCTGACTTTC. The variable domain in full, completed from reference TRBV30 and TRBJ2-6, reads SQTIHQWPATLVQPVGSPLSLECTVEGTSNPNLYWYRQAAGRGLQLLFYSVGIGQISSEVPQNLSASRPQDRQFILSSKKLLLSDSGFYLCAWRGSGANVLTFGAGSRLTVL.